A single T cell receptor (beta chain) is shown here with its context. Its recognized antigen is unknown. Per-nucleotide qualities are absent, and no much larger clonotype sits a single base away. At one collaborating source in Seattle, patients were enrolled during active infection and were followed longitudinally through the course of disease. Each collaborating institution followed its own protocols to collect whole blood in K2EDTA tubes. Collaborator samples were shipped for TCRbeta analysis as frozen whole blood, isolated PBMCs, or DNA extracted from either sample type. TCRbeta CDR3 regions were amplified from genomic DNA by means of the immunoSEQ Assay, a bias-controlled multiplex PCR. From the authors' description of their analysis: The number of nucleated cells in each sample was estimated from the amplification of reference gene primers within the assay. To quantify the absolute abundance of each unique TCRbeta CDR3 rearrangement, sequence reads were collapsed and filtered. Productive Simpson clonality was computed per sample as the square root of Simpson's diversity index over productive rearrangements. The table comes from immuneACCESS by way of TCRdb, which keeps in-frame sequences with V and J called. Part of the clones is missing from these tables; in studies checked, under half for an unresolved V gene and the rest for unknown reasons. That table supplies the V and J calls and clone size; D and trimming were determined from the DNA. Present in this sample are nearly 250,000 clones, 86% of which were seen just once. Of the sample, approximately 6% falls within the top ten clones.

V and J are trimmed by 4 bases and 0 bases, and the gene matches miss 7 bases of the junction. CDR1 and CDR2 (SGHNT, YYREEE) derive from the germline V gene (reference sequence). Reading from cysteine to phenylalanine, the CDR3 counts 16 amino acids. Here the CDR3 DNA is all that survives: 48 bases in frame from base 1. This sample stems from a study of blood T cell repertoires in COVID-19 (TCRdb year 2020). Study-level background: Collaborator samples came from the United States, Italy and Spain and covered acute and convalescent phases of COVID-19. The prospective study material was composed of cDNA or gDNA derived from T cells, B-cell-depleted T cells, or PBMCs. The dataset comprised deeply sampled blood TCRbeta repertoires from subjects exposed to, actively infected with, or recovered from COVID-19. The repertoires were released in a freely available public database intended as a resource for research on the immune response to SARS-CoV-2. The samples were drawn from two sources: the first 160 participants of the ongoing ImmuneRACE study, and fewer than 1,500 subjects contributed by 6 global collaborators. Nearly every sample came with metadata listing a de-identified subject ID, COVID-19 status, age in years and sex. Where HLA class I and class II types were available, the types were taken from metadata supplied by the sample provider, not from assay-based typing.

Study-level results and caveats: The amount of clinical and demographic metadata varied by source and participant and was provided uncurated.

Material for sequencing was peripheral blood. Recombination joined TRBV5-4 with TRBJ2-1; 7 central bases correspond to TRBD2. This TCR was recovered from a woman of 80 years or more with COVID-19, enrolled during active disease. The nucleotide sequence reads TGTGCCAGCAGCCCTCCCGGGGGGAGCTCCTACAATGAGCAGTTCTTC. This translates into CASSPPGGSSYNEQFF.